This T cell receptor (beta chain) was retrieved from a study of blood T cell repertoires in COVID-19. Study details: From T cells, B-cell-depleted T cells, or PBMCs came the material, which was cDNA or gDNA.

Original data processing: Reference gene primer amplification gave estimated nucleated cell counts. Profiling relied on immunoSEQ multiplex PCR, and the TCRdb table lists in-frame clones only, not all of them. D and trimming come from the DNA, and the V and J calls and clone size come from that table. Of roughly 320,000 clones in the sample, 85% were seen once. In germline, CDR1 is SGHTS, CDR2 YDEGEE. The CDR3 has 13 residues. The V gene lost 2 bases and the J gene lost 9 bases, with 11 bases spanning the gap. Sequences were obtained from peripheral blood. The receptor was isolated from a human donor in a cohort sampled during active COVID-19. This chain uses TRBV5-8 with TRBJ2-2; TRBD2 is a possible D gene (5 bases). The CDR3 spells CASSLVGLRELFF. The CDR3 DNA is TGTGCCAGCAGCTTAGTAGGACTTCGGGAGCTGTTTTTT.